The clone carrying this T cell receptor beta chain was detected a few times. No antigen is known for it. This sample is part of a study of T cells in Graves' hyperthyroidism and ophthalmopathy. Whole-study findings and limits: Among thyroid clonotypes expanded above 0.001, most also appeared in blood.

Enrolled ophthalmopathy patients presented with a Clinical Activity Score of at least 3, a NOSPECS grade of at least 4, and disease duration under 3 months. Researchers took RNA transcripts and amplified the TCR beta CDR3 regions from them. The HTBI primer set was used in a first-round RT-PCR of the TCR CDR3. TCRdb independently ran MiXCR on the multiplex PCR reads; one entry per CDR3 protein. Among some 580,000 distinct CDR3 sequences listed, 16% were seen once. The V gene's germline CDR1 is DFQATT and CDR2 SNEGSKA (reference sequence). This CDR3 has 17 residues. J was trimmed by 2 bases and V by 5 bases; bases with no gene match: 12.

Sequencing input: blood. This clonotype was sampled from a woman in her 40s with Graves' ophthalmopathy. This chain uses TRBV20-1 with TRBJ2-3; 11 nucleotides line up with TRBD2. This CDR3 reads CSAPPQVGLAATDTQYF. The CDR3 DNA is TGCAGTGCTCCCCCCCAAGTGGGACTAGCGGCCACAGATACGCAGTATTTT.